What follows are 7 T cell receptor beta chains derived from one specimen sequenced in a study of cytotoxic CD8 clonotypes in ibrutinib-treated CLL. Libraries were prepared by immunoSEQ multiplex PCR; TCRdb keeps only in-frame clonotypes and omits some of them. The sample yields about 130,000 clones, roughly 85% seen once. The sequencing here drew on PBMCs, taken after 24 months of ibrutinib treatment. These TCRs come from a human donor with chronic lymphocytic leukemia.

The chain recombines TRBV4-1 with TRBJ2-3, with TRBD1 matching 7 bases. Germline CDR1 MGHRA, CDR2 YSYEKL. The CDR3 length is 13 residues. Trimming cost V 8 bases and J 5 bases; bases outside gene matches: 7. The CDR3 region has the DNA TGCGCCAGCCGACGACAGGGCCTAGATACGCAGTATTTT. Its protein is CASRRQGLDTQYF.

The chain recombines TRBV2 with TRBJ2-3; 7 nucleotides align to TRBD1. This CDR3 comprises 15 residues. The ends lost 5 bases at V and 4 bases at J; junction bases unmatched: 9. Germline CDR1 is SNHLY and CDR2 is FYNNEI. CDR3 nucleotide sequence: TGTGCCAGCAGTCCTCTGACAGGGATCGCAGATACGCAGTATTTT. As protein: CASSPLTGIADTQYF.

The chain carries TRBV5-6 and TRBJ1-2; D gene uncertain. Germline V gene lookup returns CDR1 SGHDT and CDR2 YYEEEE. V gave up 2 bases and J gave up 0 bases, with 11 bases separating them. The CDR3 consists of 15 residues. The CDR3 here is CASSFVGLANYGYTF. The DNA for the CDR3 is TGTGCCAGCAGCTTTGTCGGACTAGCTAACTATGGCTACACCTTC.

The chain recombines TRBV18 with TRBJ2-3; either TRBD1 or TRBD2 may supply D (5 bases each). Germline assignment: CDR1 KGHSH and CDR2 LQKENI. This CDR3 is built from 17 residues. Trimming cost V 2 bases and J 4 bases, with 19 bases left between them. In nucleotides, the CDR3 is TGTGCCAGCTCACCAAAAGTGGCAGGGAGTAGCCCAGATACGCAGTATTTT. It encodes CASSPKVAGSSPDTQYF.

CDR3 nucleotide sequence: TGTGCCAGTAGTATGATGGGGGCTGGTGATGAAAAACTGTTTTTT. It codes for CASSMMGAGDEKLFF. J is TRBJ1-4 and V is TRBV19, with a tentative D call TRBD1 (6 bases). Per the germline V gene, CDR1 is LNHDA and CDR2 is SQIVND (reference sequence). V lost 3 bases to trimming and J lost 6 bases, with 14 bases between them. There are 15 residues in the CDR3.

V and J are TRBV7-3 and TRBJ1-1, with D uncertain. The germline V gene has CDR1 SGHTA and CDR2 FQGTGA. The CDR3 spans 15 residues. V was clipped by 5 bases and J by 0 bases, with 13 bases between them. For the CDR3, the DNA is TGTGCCAGCAGCCTTCGGACGGTGATGAACACTGAAGCTTTCTTT. It specifies CASSLRTVMNTEAFF. Drawing the rest from reference TRBV7-3 and TRBJ1-1, the complete variable domain is GAGVSQTPSNKVTEKGKYVELRCDPISGHTALYWYRQSLGQGPEFLIYFQGTGAADDSGLPNDRFFAVRPEGSVSTLKIQRTERGDSAVYLCASSLRTVMNTEAFFGQGTRLTVV.

The chain couples TRBV5-1 to TRBJ2-5, with 8 bases lining up with TRBD1. From germline, CDR1 is SGHRS and CDR2 YFSETQ. The CDR3 spans 15 residues. J was trimmed by 2 bases and V by 4 bases; bases with no gene match: 7. The CDR3 nucleotides are TGCGCCAGCAGCATCGGGACAGGCCGTCAAGAGACCCAGTACTTC. It translates to CASSIGTGRQETQYF.